This T cell receptor (beta chain) was retrieved from a study of radiation and T cells in renal cell carcinoma. V was clipped by 6 bases and J by 6 bases; unmatched bases: 3. Germline lookup yields CDR1 WNHNN and CDR2 SYGVQD (reference sequence). The length of the CDR3 is 14 residues. TCRdb's table, derived via immunoSEQ multiplex PCR, lists solely in-frame clones and lacks some. This sample yields about 150,000 clones, of which approximately 90% are seen a single time; approximately 13% belongs to the top ten. Regarding time point: blood 2 weeks post-SBRT. As to treatment: 15 Gy SBRT to primary tumor, nephrectomy 4 weeks later.

The chain couples TRBV10-1 to TRBJ2-3; the match to TRBD2 covers 13 bases. The clonotype was recovered from a woman aged 50 to 65 with renal cell carcinoma. The specimen was blood, collected from a patient whose treatment included radiotherapy and nephrectomy. Here the CDR3 DNA reads TGCGCCAGCAGCGAACTAGCGGGAGGGGATACGCAGTATTTT. Encoded protein: CASSELAGGDTQYF.